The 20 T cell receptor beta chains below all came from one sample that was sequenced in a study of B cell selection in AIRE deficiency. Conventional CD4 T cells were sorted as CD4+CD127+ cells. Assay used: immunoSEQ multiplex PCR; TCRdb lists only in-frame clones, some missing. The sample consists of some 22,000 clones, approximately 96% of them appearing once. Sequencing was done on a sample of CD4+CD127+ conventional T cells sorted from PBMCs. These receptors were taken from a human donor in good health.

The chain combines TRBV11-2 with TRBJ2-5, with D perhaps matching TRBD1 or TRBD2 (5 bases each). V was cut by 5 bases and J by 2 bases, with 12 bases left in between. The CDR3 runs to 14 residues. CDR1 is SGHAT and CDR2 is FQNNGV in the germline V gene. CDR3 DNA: TGTGCCAGCAGCCCCGGGGCGTGGCAAGAGACCCAGTACTTC. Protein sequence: CASSPGAWQETQYF.

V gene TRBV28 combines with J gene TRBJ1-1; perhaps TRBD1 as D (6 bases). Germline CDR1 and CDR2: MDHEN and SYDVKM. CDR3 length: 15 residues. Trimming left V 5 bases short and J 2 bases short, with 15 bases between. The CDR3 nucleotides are TGTGCCAGCAGTCGTCCCGGGACACAAAACACTGAAGCTTTCTTT. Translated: CASSRPGTQNTEAFF.

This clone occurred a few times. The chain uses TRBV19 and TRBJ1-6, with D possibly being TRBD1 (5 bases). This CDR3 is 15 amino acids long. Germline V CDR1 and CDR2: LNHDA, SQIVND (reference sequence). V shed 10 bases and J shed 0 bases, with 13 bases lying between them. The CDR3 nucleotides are TGTGCCACTACGCGACAGCTCTCCTATAATTCACCCCTCCACTTT. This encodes CATTRQLSYNSPLHF.

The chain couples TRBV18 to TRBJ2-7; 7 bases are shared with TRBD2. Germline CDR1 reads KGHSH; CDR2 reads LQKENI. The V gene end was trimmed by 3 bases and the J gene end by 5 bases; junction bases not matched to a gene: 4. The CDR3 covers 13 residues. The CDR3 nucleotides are TGTGCCAGCTCACCGGGAGGGGAAAACGAGCAGTACTTC. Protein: CASSPGGENEQYF.

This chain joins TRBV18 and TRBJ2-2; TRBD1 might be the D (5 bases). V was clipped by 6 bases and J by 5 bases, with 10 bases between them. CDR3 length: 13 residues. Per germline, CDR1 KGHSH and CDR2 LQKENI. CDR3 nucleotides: TGTGCCAGCTCCCTACAGGCAACCGGGGAGCTGTTTTTT. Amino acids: CASSLQATGELFF.

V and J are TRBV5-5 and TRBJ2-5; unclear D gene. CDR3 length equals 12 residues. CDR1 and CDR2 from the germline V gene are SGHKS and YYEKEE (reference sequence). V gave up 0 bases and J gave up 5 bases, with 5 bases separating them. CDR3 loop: CASSLAGETQYF. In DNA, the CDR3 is TGTGCCAGCAGCTTGGCCGGGGAGACCCAGTACTTC.

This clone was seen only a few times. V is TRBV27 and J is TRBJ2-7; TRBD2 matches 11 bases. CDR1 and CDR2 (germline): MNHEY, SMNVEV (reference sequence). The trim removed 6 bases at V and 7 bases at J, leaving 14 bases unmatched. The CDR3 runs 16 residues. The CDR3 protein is CASRQYSGGAVYEQYF. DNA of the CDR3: TGTGCCAGCAGGCAGTATAGCGGGGGGGCGGTTTATGAGCAGTACTTC.

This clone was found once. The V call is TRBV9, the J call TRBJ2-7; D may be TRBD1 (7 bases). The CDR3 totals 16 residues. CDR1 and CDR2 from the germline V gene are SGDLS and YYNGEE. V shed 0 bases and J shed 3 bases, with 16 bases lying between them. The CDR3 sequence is CASSVDQGGPGYEQYF. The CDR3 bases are TGTGCCAGCAGCGTAGATCAGGGGGGCCCCGGCTACGAGCAGTACTTC. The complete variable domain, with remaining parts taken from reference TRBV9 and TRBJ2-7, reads DSGVTQTPKHLITATGQRVTLRCSPRSGDLSVYWYQQSLDQGLQFLIQYYNGEERAKGNILERFSAQQFPDLHSELNLSSLELGDSALYFCASSVDQGGPGYEQYFGPGTRLTVT.

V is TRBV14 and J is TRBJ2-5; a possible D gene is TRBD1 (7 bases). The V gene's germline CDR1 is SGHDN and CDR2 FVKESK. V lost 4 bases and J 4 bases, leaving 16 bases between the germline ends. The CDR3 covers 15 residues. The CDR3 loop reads CASSPARRGRETQYF. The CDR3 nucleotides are TGTGCCAGCAGCCCCGCTCGGAGGGGGCGAGAGACCCAGTACTTC. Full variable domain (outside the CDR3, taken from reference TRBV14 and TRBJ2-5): EAGVTQFPSHSVIEKGQTVTLRCDPISGHDNLYWYRRVMGKEIKFLLHFVKESKQDESGMPNNRFLAERTGGTYSTLKVQPAELEDSGVYFCASSPARRGRETQYFGPGTRLLVL.

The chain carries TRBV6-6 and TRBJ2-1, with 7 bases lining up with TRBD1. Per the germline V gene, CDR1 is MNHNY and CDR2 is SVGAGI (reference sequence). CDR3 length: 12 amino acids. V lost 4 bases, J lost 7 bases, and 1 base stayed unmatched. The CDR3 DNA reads TGTGCCAGCAGTTCAGGGGGTAATGAGCAGTTCTTC. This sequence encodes CASSSGGNEQFF.

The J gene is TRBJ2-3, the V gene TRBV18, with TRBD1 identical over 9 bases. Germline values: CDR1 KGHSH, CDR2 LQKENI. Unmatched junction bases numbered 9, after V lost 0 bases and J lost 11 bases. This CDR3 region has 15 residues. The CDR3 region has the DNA TGTGCCAGCTCACCACCGGGGGACAGGGATTTTAAGCAGTATTTT. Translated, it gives CASSPPGDRDFKQYF.

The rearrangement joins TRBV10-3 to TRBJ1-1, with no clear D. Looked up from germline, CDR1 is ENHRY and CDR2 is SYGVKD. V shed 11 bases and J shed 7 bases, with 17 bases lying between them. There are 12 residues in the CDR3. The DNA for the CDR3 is TGTGCCGCAAGGACGCGGGAGAGTGAAGCTTTCTTT. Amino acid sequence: CAARTRESEAFF.

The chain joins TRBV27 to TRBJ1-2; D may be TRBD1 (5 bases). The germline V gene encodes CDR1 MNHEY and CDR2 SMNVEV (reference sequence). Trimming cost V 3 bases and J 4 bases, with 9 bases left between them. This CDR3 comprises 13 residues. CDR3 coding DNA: TGTGCCAGCAGTTTTTCGGGGGTCTATGGCTACACCTTC. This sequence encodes CASSFSGVYGYTF.

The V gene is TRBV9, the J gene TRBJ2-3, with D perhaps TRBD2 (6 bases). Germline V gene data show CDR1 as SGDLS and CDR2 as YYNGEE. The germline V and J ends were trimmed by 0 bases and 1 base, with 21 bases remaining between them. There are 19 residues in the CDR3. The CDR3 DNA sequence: TGTGCCAGCAGCGTAGCACCATCCCCCCGGGACTGGGGCACAGATACGCAGTATTTT. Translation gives CASSVAPSPRDWGTDTQYF.

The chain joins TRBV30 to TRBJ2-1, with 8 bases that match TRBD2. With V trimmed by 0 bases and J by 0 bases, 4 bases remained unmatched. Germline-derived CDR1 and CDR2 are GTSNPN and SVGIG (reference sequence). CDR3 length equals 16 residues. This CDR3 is CAWSVVAGSSYNEQFF. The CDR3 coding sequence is TGTGCCTGGAGTGTGGTAGCGGGGAGCTCCTACAATGAGCAGTTCTTC. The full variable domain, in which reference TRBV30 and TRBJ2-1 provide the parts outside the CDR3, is SQTIHQWPATLVQPVGSPLSLECTVEGTSNPNLYWYRQAAGRGLQLLFYSVGIGQISSEVPQNLSASRPQDRQFILSSKKLLLSDSGFYLCAWSVVAGSSYNEQFFGPGTRLTVL.

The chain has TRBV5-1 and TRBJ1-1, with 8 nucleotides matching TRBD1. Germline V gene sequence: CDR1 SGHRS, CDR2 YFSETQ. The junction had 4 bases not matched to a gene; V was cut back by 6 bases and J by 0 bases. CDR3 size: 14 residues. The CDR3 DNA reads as TGCGCCAGCAATCAGGGGGCCTTGAACACTGAAGCTTTCTTT. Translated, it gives CASNQGALNTEAFF.

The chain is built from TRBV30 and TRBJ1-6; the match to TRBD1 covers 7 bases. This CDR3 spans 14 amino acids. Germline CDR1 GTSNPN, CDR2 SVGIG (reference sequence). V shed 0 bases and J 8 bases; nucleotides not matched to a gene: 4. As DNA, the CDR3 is TGTGCCTGGAGTGTACGGGACAGTCATTCACCCCTCCACTTT. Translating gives CAWSVRDSHSPLHF.

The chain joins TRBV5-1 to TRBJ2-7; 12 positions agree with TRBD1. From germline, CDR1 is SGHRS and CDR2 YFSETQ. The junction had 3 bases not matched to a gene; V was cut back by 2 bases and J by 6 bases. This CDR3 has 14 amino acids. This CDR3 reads CASSLGTGGFEQYF. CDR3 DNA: TGCGCCAGCAGCTTAGGGACAGGGGGCTTCGAGCAGTACTTC.

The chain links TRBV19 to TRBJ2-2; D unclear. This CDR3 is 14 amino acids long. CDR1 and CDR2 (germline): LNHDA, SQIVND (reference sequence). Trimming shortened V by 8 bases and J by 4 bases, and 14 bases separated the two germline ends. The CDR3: CASDRVGSTGELFF. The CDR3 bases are TGTGCCAGTGATAGGGTAGGGTCCACCGGGGAGCTGTTTTTT.

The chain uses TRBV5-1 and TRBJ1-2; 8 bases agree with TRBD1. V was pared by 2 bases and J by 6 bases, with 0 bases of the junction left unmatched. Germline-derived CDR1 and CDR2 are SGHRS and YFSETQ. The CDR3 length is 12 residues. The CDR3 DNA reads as TGCGCCAGCAGCTTACAGGGGGATGGCTACACCTTC. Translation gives CASSLQGDGYTF.